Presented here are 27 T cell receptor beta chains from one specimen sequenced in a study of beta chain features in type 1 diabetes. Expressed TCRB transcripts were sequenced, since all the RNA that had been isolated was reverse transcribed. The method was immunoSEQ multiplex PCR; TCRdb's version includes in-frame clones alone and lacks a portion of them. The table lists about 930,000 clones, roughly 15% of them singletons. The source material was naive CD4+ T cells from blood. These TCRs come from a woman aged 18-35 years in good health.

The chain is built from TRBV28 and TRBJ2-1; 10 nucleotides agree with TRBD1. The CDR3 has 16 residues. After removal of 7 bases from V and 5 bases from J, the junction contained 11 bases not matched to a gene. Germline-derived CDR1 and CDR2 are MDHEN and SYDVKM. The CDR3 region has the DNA TGTGCCAGCAACCTGCCCCCGGGACAGGGGAACAATGAGCAGTTCTTC. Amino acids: CASNLPPGQGNNEQFF.

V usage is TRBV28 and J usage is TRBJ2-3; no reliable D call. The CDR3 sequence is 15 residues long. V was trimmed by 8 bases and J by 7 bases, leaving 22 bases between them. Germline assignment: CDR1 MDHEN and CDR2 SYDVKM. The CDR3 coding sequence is TGTGCCAGCCAACAGACCCGGTTTCCTAGGAATACGCAGTATTTT. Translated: CASQQTRFPRNTQYF.

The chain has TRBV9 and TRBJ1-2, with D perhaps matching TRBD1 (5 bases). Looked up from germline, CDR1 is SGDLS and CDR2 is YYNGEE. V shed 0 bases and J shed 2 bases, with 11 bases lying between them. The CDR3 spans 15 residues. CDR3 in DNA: TGTGCCAGCAGCGTAGACGTGGGGGGAAACTATGGCTACACCTTC. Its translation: CASSVDVGGNYGYTF.

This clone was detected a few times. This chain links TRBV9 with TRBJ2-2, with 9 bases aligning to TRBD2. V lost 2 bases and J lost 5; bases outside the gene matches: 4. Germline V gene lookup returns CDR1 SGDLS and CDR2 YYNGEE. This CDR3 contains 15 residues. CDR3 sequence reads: CASSVVAGVTGELFF. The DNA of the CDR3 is TGTGCCAGCAGCGTGGTAGCGGGAGTAACCGGGGAGCTGTTTTTT. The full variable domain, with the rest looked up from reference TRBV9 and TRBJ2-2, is DSGVTQTPKHLITATGQRVTLRCSPRSGDLSVYWYQQSLDQGLQFLIQYYNGEERAKGNILERFSAQQFPDLHSELNLSSLELGDSALYFCASSVVAGVTGELFFGEGSRLTVL.

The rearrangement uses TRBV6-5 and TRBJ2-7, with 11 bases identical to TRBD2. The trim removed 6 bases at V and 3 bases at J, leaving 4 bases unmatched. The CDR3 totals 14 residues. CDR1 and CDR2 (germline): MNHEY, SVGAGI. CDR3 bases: TGTGCCAGCAGCCCACTAGCGGGGGACTACGAGCAGTACTTC. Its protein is CASSPLAGDYEQYF.

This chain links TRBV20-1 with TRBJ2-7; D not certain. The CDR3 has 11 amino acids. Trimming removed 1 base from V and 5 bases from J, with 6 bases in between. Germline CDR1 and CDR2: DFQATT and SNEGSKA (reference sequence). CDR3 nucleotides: TGCAGTGCTAGAGCCCATAACGAGCAGTACTTC. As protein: CSARAHNEQYF.

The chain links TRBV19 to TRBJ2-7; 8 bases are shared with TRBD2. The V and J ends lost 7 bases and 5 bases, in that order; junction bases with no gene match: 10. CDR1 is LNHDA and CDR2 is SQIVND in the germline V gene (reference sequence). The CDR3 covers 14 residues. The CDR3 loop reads CASTPGGTHNEQYF. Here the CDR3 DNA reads TGTGCCAGTACCCCGGGAGGGACCCACAACGAGCAGTACTTC. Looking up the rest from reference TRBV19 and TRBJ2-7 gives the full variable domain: DGGITQSPKYLFRKEGQNVTLSCEQNLNHDAMYWYRQDPGQGLRLIYYSQIVNDFQKGDIAEGYSVSREKKESFPLTVTSAQKNPTAFYLCASTPGGTHNEQYFGPGTRLTVT.

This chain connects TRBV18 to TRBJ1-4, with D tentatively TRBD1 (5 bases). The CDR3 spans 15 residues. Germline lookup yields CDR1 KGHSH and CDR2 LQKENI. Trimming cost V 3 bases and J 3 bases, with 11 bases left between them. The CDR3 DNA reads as TGTGCCAGCTCACCTCGGGACGGCCCTAATGAAAAACTGTTTTTT. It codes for CASSPRDGPNEKLFF.

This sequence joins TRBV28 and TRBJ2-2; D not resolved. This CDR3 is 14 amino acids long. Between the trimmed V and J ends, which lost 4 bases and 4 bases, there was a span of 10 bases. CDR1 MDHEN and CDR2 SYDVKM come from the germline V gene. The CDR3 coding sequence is TGTGCCAGCAGTTCCTTATTCACCACCGGGGAGCTGTTTTTT. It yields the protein CASSSLFTTGELFF.

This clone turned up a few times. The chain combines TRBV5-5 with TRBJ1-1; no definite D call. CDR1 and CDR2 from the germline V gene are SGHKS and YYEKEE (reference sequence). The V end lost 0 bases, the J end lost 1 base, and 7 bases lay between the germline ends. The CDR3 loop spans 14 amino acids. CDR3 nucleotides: TGTGCCAGCAGCTTGGCCCCGCAGAACACTGAAGCTTTCTTT. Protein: CASSLAPQNTEAFF.

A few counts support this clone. CDR3 in amino acids: CAGRSGREETQYF. The DNA of the CDR3 is TGTGCCGGCCGTAGCGGGAGGGAAGAGACCCAGTACTTC. This chain uses TRBV28 with TRBJ2-5; 11 bases agree with TRBD2. Per the germline V gene, CDR1 is MDHEN and CDR2 is SYDVKM. V shed 11 bases and J 3 bases; nucleotides not matched to a gene: 5. The CDR3 spans 13 residues.

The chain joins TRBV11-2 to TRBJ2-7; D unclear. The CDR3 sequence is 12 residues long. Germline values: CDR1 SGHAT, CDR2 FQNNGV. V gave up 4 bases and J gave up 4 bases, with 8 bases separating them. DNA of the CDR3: TGTGCCAGCAGCTCGACACGATACGAGCAGTACTTC. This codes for CASSSTRYEQYF.

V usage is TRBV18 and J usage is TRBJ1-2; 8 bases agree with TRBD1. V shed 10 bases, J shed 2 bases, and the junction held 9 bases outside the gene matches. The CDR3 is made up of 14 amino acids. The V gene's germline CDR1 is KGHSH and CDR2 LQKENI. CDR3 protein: CATRRTGPNYGYTF. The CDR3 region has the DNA TGTGCCACCCGCCGGACAGGGCCCAACTATGGCTACACCTTC.

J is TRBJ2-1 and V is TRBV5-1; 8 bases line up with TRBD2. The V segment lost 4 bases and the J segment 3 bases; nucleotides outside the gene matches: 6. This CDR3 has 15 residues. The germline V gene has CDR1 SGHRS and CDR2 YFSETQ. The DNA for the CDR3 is TGCGCCAGCAGCCAGGCCAGCGGGAGCTACAATGAGCAGTTCTTC. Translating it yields CASSQASGSYNEQFF.

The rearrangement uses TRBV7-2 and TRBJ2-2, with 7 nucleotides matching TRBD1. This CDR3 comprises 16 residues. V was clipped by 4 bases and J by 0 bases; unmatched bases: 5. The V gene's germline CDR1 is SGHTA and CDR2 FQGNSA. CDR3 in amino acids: CASSSRTGANTGELFF. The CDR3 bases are TGTGCCAGCAGCTCAAGAACAGGGGCGAACACCGGGGAGCTGTTTTTT.

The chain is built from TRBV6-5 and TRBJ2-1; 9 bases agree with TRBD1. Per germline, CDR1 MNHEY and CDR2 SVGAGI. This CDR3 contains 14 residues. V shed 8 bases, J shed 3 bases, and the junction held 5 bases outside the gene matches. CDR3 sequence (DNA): TGTGCCAGCGGGAGGGACAGGGACTACAATGAGCAGTTCTTC. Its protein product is CASGRDRDYNEQFF.

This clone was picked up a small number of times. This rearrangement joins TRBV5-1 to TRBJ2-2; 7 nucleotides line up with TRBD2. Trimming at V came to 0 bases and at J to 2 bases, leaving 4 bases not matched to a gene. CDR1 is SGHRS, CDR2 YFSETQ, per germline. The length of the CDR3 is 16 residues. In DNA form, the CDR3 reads TGCGCCAGCAGCTTGGACGGGAGGTACAACACCGGGGAGCTGTTTTTT. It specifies CASSLDGRYNTGELFF.

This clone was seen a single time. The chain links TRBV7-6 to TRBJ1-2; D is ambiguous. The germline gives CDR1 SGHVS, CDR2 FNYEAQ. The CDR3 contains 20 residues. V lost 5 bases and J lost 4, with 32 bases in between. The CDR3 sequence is CASSPRVGQGPSVGVYGYTF. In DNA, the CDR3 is TGTGCCAGCAGCCCCCGGGTCGGGCAAGGGCCTTCGGTCGGGGTCTATGGCTACACCTTC.

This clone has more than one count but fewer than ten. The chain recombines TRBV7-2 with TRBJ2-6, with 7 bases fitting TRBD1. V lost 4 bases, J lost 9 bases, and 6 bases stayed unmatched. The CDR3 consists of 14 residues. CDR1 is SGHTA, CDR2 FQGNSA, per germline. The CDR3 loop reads CASSSRQGVNVLTF. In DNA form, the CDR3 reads TGTGCCAGCAGCTCTCGACAGGGCGTCAACGTCCTGACTTTC.

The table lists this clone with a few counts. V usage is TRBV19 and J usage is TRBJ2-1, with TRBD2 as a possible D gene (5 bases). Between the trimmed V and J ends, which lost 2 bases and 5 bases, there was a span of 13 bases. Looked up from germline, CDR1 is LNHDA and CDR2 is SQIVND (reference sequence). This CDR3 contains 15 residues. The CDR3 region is CASSIIGEGNNEQFF. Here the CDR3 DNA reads TGTGCCAGTAGTATAATCGGGGAAGGGAACAATGAGCAGTTCTTC. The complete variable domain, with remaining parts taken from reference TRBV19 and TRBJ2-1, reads DGGITQSPKYLFRKEGQNVTLSCEQNLNHDAMYWYRQDPGQGLRLIYYSQIVNDFQKGDIAEGYSVSREKKESFPLTVTSAQKNPTAFYLCASSIIGEGNNEQFFGPGTRLTVL.

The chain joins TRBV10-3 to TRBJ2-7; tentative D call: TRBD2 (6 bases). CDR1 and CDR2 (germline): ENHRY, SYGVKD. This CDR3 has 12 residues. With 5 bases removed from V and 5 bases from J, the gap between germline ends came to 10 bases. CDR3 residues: CAISLSGDEQYF. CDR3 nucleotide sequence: TGTGCCATCAGTCTCTCGGGAGACGAGCAGTACTTC.

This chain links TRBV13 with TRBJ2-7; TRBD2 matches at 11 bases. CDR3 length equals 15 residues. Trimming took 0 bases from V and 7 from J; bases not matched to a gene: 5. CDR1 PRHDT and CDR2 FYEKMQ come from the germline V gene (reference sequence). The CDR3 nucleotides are TGTGCCAGCAGCTTAGGCGCTAGCGGGAGGAGTGAGCAGTACTTC. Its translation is CASSLGASGRSEQYF.

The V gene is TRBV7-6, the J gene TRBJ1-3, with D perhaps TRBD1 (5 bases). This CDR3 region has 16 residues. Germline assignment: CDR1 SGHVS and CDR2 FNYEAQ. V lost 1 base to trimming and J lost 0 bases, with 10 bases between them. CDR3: CASSLGQTSSGNTIYF. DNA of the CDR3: TGTGCCAGCAGCTTAGGACAGACCAGCTCTGGAAACACCATATATTTT. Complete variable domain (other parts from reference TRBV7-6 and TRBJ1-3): GAGVSQSPRYKVTKRGQDVALRCDPISGHVSLYWYRQALGQGPEFLTYFNYEAQQDKSGLPNDRFSAERPEGSISTLTIQRTEQRDSAMYRCASSLGQTSSGNTIYFGEGSWLTVV.

CDR3 residues: CASSLAGQYNEQFF. The CDR3 nucleotides are TGTGCCAGCAGCTTAGCAGGACAGTACAATGAGCAGTTCTTC. V and J are TRBV7-2 and TRBJ2-1, with a tentative D call TRBD1 (6 bases). The CDR3 totals 14 residues. The ends were cut back, 0 bases at V and 4 bases at J, with 7 bases in the middle. CDR1 SGHTA and CDR2 FQGNSA come from the germline V gene.

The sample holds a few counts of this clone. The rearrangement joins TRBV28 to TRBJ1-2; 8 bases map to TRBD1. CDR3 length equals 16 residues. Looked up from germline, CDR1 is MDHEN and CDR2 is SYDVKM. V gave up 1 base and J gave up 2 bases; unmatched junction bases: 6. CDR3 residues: CASSLSSRQGNYGYTF. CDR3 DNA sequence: TGTGCCAGCAGTTTATCCAGCAGACAGGGGAACTATGGCTACACCTTC.

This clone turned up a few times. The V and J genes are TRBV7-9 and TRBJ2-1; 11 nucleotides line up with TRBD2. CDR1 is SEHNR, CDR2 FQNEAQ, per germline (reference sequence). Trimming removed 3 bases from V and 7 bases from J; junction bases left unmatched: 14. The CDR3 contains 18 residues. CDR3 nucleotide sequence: TGTGCCAGCAGCTTTAGAAAACTAGCGGGAGTTAGTATGAATGAGCAGTTCTTC. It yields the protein CASSFRKLAGVSMNEQFF. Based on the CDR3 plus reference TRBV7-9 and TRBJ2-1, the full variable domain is DTGVSQNPRHKITKRGQNVTFRCDPISEHNRLYWYRQTLGQGPEFLTYFQNEAQLEKSRLLSDRFSAERPKGSFSTLEIQRTEQGDSAMYLCASSFRKLAGVSMNEQFFGPGTRLTVL.

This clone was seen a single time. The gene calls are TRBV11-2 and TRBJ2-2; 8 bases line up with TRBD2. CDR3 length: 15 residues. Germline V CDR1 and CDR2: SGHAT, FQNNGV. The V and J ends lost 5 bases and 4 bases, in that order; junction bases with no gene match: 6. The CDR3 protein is CASSVFSGVTGELFF. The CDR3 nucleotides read TGTGCCAGCAGCGTATTTAGCGGGGTCACCGGGGAGCTGTTTTTT.